This TCR beta chain stems from a study of cytomegalovirus exposure and HLA in healthy donors. Profiled with immunoSEQ multiplex PCR; TCRdb holds only in-frame clones, not every one. The table lists more than 55,000 clones, 89% of them singletons. V was pared by 4 bases and J by 2 bases, with 11 bases between. This CDR3 is built from 14 residues. Germline CDR1 and CDR2: MDHEN and SYDVKM. The V call is TRBV28, the J call TRBJ2-5; the D gene is possibly TRBD1 (5 bases). The sequenced sample was PBMCs. This receptor was taken from a young woman in good health and CMV-seronegative. CDR3 in amino acids: CASSSPDRQETQYF. Written as DNA, the CDR3 is TGTGCCAGCAGTTCTCCAGACAGACAAGAGACCCAGTACTTC.